This entry lists 32 T cell receptor beta chains sequenced from one sample in a study of graft-versus-host responses after intestinal transplantation. Only in-frame clones appear in the TCRdb table, and some are missing; sequencing was by immunoSEQ multiplex PCR. The sample includes 7,500 to 10,000 clones, approximately 72% seen only once; the top ten take approximately 24%. Once graft tissue had been processed, intraepithelial and lamina propria lymphocytes were released. The sequences come from ileum tissue, collected approximately 530 days after intestinal transplant. The origin of the receptors is a human patient who received an intestinal transplant, so some T cells may come from the graft donor.

As DNA, the CDR3 is TGTGCCAGCAGTTACTCGGGCGGGAGCGTGTACGAGCAGTACTTC. Its translation is CASSYSGGSVYEQYF. V gene TRBV6-6 combines with J gene TRBJ2-7; 7 bases are a match to TRBD2. Germline lookup yields CDR1 MNHNY and CDR2 SVGAGI (reference sequence). The CDR3 runs 15 residues. J lost 4 bases, V lost 0 bases, and 6 bases had no gene match.

The table lists this clone with a few counts. The V gene is TRBV6-1, the J gene TRBJ1-1; TRBD1 matches 8 bases. The CDR3 contains 15 residues. Germline CDR1 and CDR2: MNHNS and SASEGT. V shed 5 bases, J shed 1 base, and the junction held 6 bases outside the gene matches. CDR3 loop: CASSRTGTGNTEAFF. The CDR3 DNA reads TGTGCCAGCAGTCGCACCGGGACAGGGAACACTGAAGCTTTCTTT.

The chain combines TRBV11-2 with TRBJ1-1; D uncertain. The V end lost 1 base, the J end lost 5 bases, and 5 bases lay between the germline ends. Germline lookup yields CDR1 SGHAT and CDR2 FQNNGV. The CDR3 totals 12 residues. CDR3 sequence (DNA): TGTGCCAGCAGCTTAGGGGAGACTGAAGCTTTCTTT. Amino acid sequence: CASSLGETEAFF.

CDR3 coding DNA: TGTGCCAGCAGTTCTGTCAGGGGGCACACTGAAGCTTTCTTT. Translating gives CASSSVRGHTEAFF. The chain links TRBV6-5 to TRBJ1-1; 8 bases fit TRBD1. Per the germline V gene, CDR1 is MNHEY and CDR2 is SVGAGI. The CDR3 length is 14 residues. V trimming: 4 bases; J trimming: 3 bases; junction bases outside the gene matches: 4.

The V gene is TRBV30, the J gene TRBJ1-1; TRBD1 aligns across 9 bases. CDR3 size: 17 residues. The V segment lost 1 base and the J segment 7 bases; nucleotides outside the gene matches: 16. The germline CDR1 and CDR2 sequences are GTSNPN and SVGIG (reference sequence). The CDR3 loop reads CAWSARLRPGQGVEAFF. The CDR3 nucleotides are TGTGCCTGGAGTGCCCGACTAAGGCCGGGACAGGGAGTTGAAGCTTTCTTT. Full variable domain (outside the CDR3, taken from reference TRBV30 and TRBJ1-1): SQTIHQWPATLVQPVGSPLSLECTVEGTSNPNLYWYRQAAGRGLQLLFYSVGIGQISSEVPQNLSASRPQDRQFILSSKKLLLSDSGFYLCAWSARLRPGQGVEAFFGQGTRLTVV.

This chain uses TRBV5-1 with TRBJ2-3; 10 nucleotides agree with TRBD2. Germline V gene lookup returns CDR1 SGHRS and CDR2 YFSETQ. After removal of 2 bases from V and 0 bases from J, the junction contained 6 bases not matched to a gene. The CDR3 totals 17 residues. The CDR3 spells CASSFLAGVVSTDTQYF. In DNA, the CDR3 is TGCGCCAGCAGCTTCCTAGCGGGGGTTGTTAGCACAGATACGCAGTATTTT.

The sample holds a few counts of this clone. Here the CDR3 reads CASSLDNSYEQYF. CDR3 coding DNA: TGCGCCAGCAGCTTGGACAACTCCTACGAGCAGTACTTC. The chain links TRBV5-1 to TRBJ2-7; D is undetermined. The length of the CDR3 is 13 residues. V gave up 0 bases and J gave up 0 bases, with 4 bases separating them. Germline CDR1 SGHRS, CDR2 YFSETQ. Based on the CDR3 plus reference TRBV5-1 and TRBJ2-7, the full variable domain is KAGVTQTPRYLIKTRGQQVTLSCSPISGHRSVSWYQQTPGQGLQFLFEYFSETQRNKGNFPGRFSGRQFSNSRSEMNVSTLELGDSALYLCASSLDNSYEQYFGPGTRLTVT.

This chain links TRBV7-2 with TRBJ1-2; 7 bases are a match to TRBD1. The CDR3 is 14 residues long. J was trimmed by 5 bases and V by 5 bases; bases with no gene match: 8. Germline V CDR1 and CDR2: SGHTA, FQGNSA. CDR3 loop: CASSPGTARYGYTF. The DNA of the CDR3 is TGTGCCAGCAGCCCCGGGACAGCGCGTTATGGCTACACCTTC.

The J gene is TRBJ2-5, the V gene TRBV19; TRBD2 is a possible D gene (6 bases). There are 13 residues in the CDR3. Germline CDR1 and CDR2: LNHDA and SQIVND (reference sequence). This chain's CDR3 is CATSLADKETQYF. Written as DNA, the CDR3 is TGTGCTACATCTTTAGCGGATAAAGAGACCCAGTACTTC.

The V and J genes are TRBV7-3 and TRBJ2-3; TRBD2 aligns across 7 bases. This CDR3 region has 15 residues. CDR1 and CDR2 from the germline V gene are SGHTA and FQGTGA. The V segment lost 0 bases and the J segment 0 bases; nucleotides outside the gene matches: 0. The CDR3 is CASSLTSGSTDTQYF. For the CDR3, the DNA is TGTGCCAGCAGCTTAACTAGCGGGAGCACAGATACGCAGTATTTT.

The V gene is TRBV5-5, the J gene TRBJ2-2; TRBD2 is a possible D gene (5 bases). CDR3 length: 16 residues. Trimming took off 2 bases at V and 2 bases at J, with 13 bases between the two ends. Germline values: CDR1 SGHKS, CDR2 YYEKEE (reference sequence). The CDR3 DNA follows: TGTGCCAGCAGCTTCGCTTTGTCGGGAAACACCGGGGAGCTGTTTTTT. Protein sequence: CASSFALSGNTGELFF. Full variable domain (remainder filled in from reference TRBV5-5 and TRBJ2-2): DAGVTQSPTHLIKTRGQQVTLRCSPISGHKSVSWYQQVLGQGPQFIFQYYEKEERGRGNFPDRFSARQFPNYSSELNVNALLLGDSALYLCASSFALSGNTGELFFGEGSRLTVL.

As DNA, the CDR3 is TGTGCCAGCAGCTTGGCAGGGACAGTTAACACCGGGGAGCTGTTTTTT. This sequence encodes CASSLAGTVNTGELFF. V gene TRBV5-6 combines with J gene TRBJ2-2, with 7 positions matching TRBD1. V shed 0 bases and J 2 bases; nucleotides not matched to a gene: 4. Germline V gives CDR1 SGHDT, CDR2 YYEEEE. This CDR3 region has 16 residues.

The rearrangement links TRBV2 to TRBJ1-6; 9 bases are a match to TRBD1. CDR1 and CDR2 (germline): SNHLY, FYNNEI. The CDR3 has 13 amino acids. V trimming: 9 bases; J trimming: 7 bases; junction bases outside the gene matches: 4. The CDR3 loop is CASRTGVNSPLHF. The CDR3 DNA reads as TGTGCCAGTAGGACAGGGGTAAATTCACCCCTCCACTTT.

This clone has a single count. This sequence joins TRBV5-8 and TRBJ2-7; D not resolved. Trimming stripped 3 bases from V and 3 bases from J, with 16 bases between. CDR1 and CDR2 from the germline V gene are SGHTS and YDEGEE. The CDR3 has 15 residues. The CDR3 reads CASSSGPIYYYEQYF. The CDR3 DNA follows: TGTGCCAGCAGCTCCGGGCCGATCTATTACTACGAGCAGTACTTC.

The CDR3 bases are TGTGCCAGCAGCTCCTCCGGGACAGGGGGAGCAGATACGCAGTATTTT. This gives the protein CASSSSGTGGADTQYF. The chain has TRBV7-2 and TRBJ2-3; 11 bases line up with TRBD1. V lost 4 bases and J lost 4; bases outside the gene matches: 7. Germline assignment: CDR1 SGHTA and CDR2 FQGNSA. The CDR3 has 16 residues.

The rearrangement uses TRBV15 and TRBJ2-3; D not certain. In germline, CDR1 is LNHNV, CDR2 YYDKDF (reference sequence). This CDR3 is 17 amino acids long. V was shortened by 1 base and J by 1 base, with 15 bases between the two germline ends. The CDR3 DNA reads TGTGCCACCAGCAGAGGCCCTCTTAAATTAGGCACAGATACGCAGTATTTT. Amino acids: CATSRGPLKLGTDTQYF.

The chain carries TRBV5-6 and TRBJ2-5; 8 nucleotides match TRBD1. The V gene end was trimmed by 3 bases and the J gene end by 4 bases; junction bases not matched to a gene: 5. This CDR3 is 14 amino acids long. Germline V gene lookup returns CDR1 SGHDT and CDR2 YYEEEE. The CDR3 DNA reads as TGTGCCAGCAGCTCTGGACAGGGTGTAGAGACCCAGTACTTC. Translating it yields CASSSGQGVETQYF.

The chain links TRBV27 to TRBJ2-7, with 11 bases matching TRBD2. This CDR3 comprises 14 residues. CDR1 MNHEY and CDR2 SMNVEV come from the germline V gene (reference sequence). Unmatched junction bases numbered 3, after V lost 6 bases and J lost 2 bases. The CDR3 DNA is TGTGCCAGCAGAGGACTAGCGGGTACCTACGAGCAGTACTTC. This gives the protein CASRGLAGTYEQYF.

This chain joins TRBV5-6 and TRBJ2-6, with TRBD1 matching 9 bases. Germline V gives CDR1 SGHDT, CDR2 YYEEEE. V dropped 4 bases and J dropped 3; count of bases not matched to a gene: 5. This CDR3 contains 16 residues. The CDR3 coding sequence is TGTGCCAGCAGCCGGGACAGGGTTTTTGGGGCCAACGTCCTGACTTTC. Its translation: CASSRDRVFGANVLTF.

The chain recombines TRBV28 with TRBJ1-2; unclear D gene. This CDR3 is 11 amino acids long. The germline V gene encodes CDR1 MDHEN and CDR2 SYDVKM. Trimming pared 6 bases from V and 5 bases from J, leaving 7 bases between. CDR3 sequence (DNA): TGTGCCAGCAGCGGGTGGTATGGCTACACCTTC. It is translated as CASSGWYGYTF.

This clone has just one count. V is TRBV18 and J is TRBJ2-2; D unresolved. CDR3 size: 14 residues. V lost 1 base and J 7 bases, leaving 10 bases between the germline ends. The germline CDR1 and CDR2 sequences are KGHSH and LQKENI. The CDR3 region has the DNA TGTGCCAGCTCACCACAGAGCGTCGACGGGGAGCTGTTTTTT. Translated, it gives CASSPQSVDGELFF.

The J gene is TRBJ2-6, the V gene TRBV6-4; 7 bases line up with TRBD1. J lost 2 bases, V lost 2 bases, and 0 bases had no gene match. Germline loops: CDR1 MRHNA, CDR2 SNTAGT. The length of the CDR3 is 15 residues. CDR3 sequence (DNA): TGTGCCAGCAGTGACCAGGGGGCTGGGGCCAACGTCCTGACTTTC. Amino acid sequence: CASSDQGAGANVLTF.

The V call is TRBV10-2, the J call TRBJ2-7; D is unclear. The V gene's germline CDR1 is WSHSY and CDR2 SAAADI. Trimming took off 4 bases at V and 2 bases at J, with 6 bases between the two ends. The CDR3 loop spans 12 amino acids. Written as DNA, the CDR3 is TGCGCCAGCAGTGCACTGACCTACGAGCAGTACTTC. It codes for CASSALTYEQYF.

This clone was counted a single time. V usage is TRBV7-8 and J usage is TRBJ2-1; 8 positions agree with TRBD2. The V segment lost 1 base and the J segment 1 base; nucleotides outside the gene matches: 3. CDR1 and CDR2 (germline): SGHVS, FQNEAQ. This CDR3 has 16 amino acids. CDR3 in DNA: TGTGCCAGCAGCTTAGGAAGCGGGGGATCCTACAATGAGCAGTTCTTC. It specifies CASSLGSGGSYNEQFF.

The rearrangement links TRBV6-6 to TRBJ2-7, with TRBD2 matching over 8 bases. The CDR3 is made up of 15 amino acids. The germline V gene has CDR1 MNHNY and CDR2 SVGAGI (reference sequence). J was trimmed by 2 bases and V by 2 bases; bases with no gene match: 5. CDR3 bases: TGTGCCAGCAGTTACCGGGGGGGAGGTACCTACGAGCAGTACTTC. Residues: CASSYRGGGTYEQYF.

This sequence joins TRBV10-3 and TRBJ1-1, with D unclear. Germline assignment: CDR1 ENHRY and CDR2 SYGVKD. This CDR3 is built from 13 residues. Trimming pared 4 bases from V and 1 base from J, leaving 7 bases between. The CDR3 coding sequence is TGTGCCATCAGTGGTGGAAAGAACACTGAAGCTTTCTTT. It translates to CAISGGKNTEAFF.

The chain links TRBV19 to TRBJ2-1, with 7 bases aligning to TRBD2. This CDR3 comprises 16 residues. The V and J ends lost 5 bases and 4 bases, in that order; junction bases with no gene match: 11. CDR1 is LNHDA, CDR2 SQIVND, per germline (reference sequence). CDR3 sequence: CASSAFFRREYNEQFF. CDR3 nucleotide sequence: TGTGCCAGTAGTGCGTTTTTTCGGCGGGAGTACAATGAGCAGTTCTTC.

This CDR3 reads CASSLQGKANYGYTF. The CDR3 DNA follows: TGTGCCAGCAGCTTACAGGGGAAGGCTAACTATGGCTACACCTTC. The rearrangement uses TRBV5-4 and TRBJ1-2; 7 bases fit TRBD1. The CDR3 spans 15 residues. Germline assignment: CDR1 SGHNT and CDR2 YYREEE (reference sequence). The ends lost 2 bases at V and 0 bases at J; junction bases unmatched: 4.

The V gene is TRBV6-5, the J gene TRBJ1-2, with D possibly matching TRBD1 (6 bases). The germline gives CDR1 MNHEY, CDR2 SVGAGI. The CDR3 contains 15 residues. The V end was cut by 7 bases, the J end by 7 bases, with 22 bases between. CDR3 in DNA: TGTGCCAGCAAAGTAGGGGGGAGTTCCCCCGTTGGCTACACCTTC. Residues: CASKVGGSSPVGYTF.

This clone was counted a few times. This rearrangement joins TRBV28 to TRBJ1-1; D is uncertain. Germline lookup yields CDR1 MDHEN and CDR2 SYDVKM. The CDR3 runs to 14 residues. Trimming took off 6 bases at V and 0 bases at J, with 11 bases between the two ends. The CDR3 loop reads CASRSNPVNTEAFF. CDR3 DNA sequence: TGTGCCAGCAGGTCGAATCCGGTGAACACTGAAGCTTTCTTT. The complete variable domain, with remaining parts taken from reference TRBV28 and TRBJ1-1, reads DVKVTQSSRYLVKRTGEKVFLECVQDMDHENMFWYRQDPGLGLRLIYFSYDVKMKEKGDIPEGYSVSREKKERFSLILESASTNQTSMYLCASRSNPVNTEAFFGQGTRLTVV.

The CDR3 region is CASSSIRGQETQYF. In nucleotides, the CDR3 is TGTGCCAGCAGTTCTATCAGGGGCCAAGAGACCCAGTACTTC. V and J are TRBV7-7 and TRBJ2-5; a weak D match, TRBD1 (6 bases). V shed 6 bases and J shed 1 base, with 12 bases lying between them. CDR1 is SSHAT and CDR2 is FNYEAQ in the germline V gene (reference sequence). This CDR3 region has 14 residues.

The V and J genes are TRBV18 and TRBJ1-1; D gene unclear. In germline, CDR1 is KGHSH, CDR2 LQKENI. CDR3 size: 14 residues. With 7 bases removed from V and 0 bases from J, the gap between germline ends came to 12 bases. The CDR3, as DNA: TGTGCCAGCTGTGAAGGACTGCTGAACACTGAAGCTTTCTTT. Protein: CASCEGLLNTEAFF.